These 27 T cell receptor beta chains were all obtained from the same sample, sequenced in a study of cytomegalovirus exposure and HLA in healthy donors. It was with 60 Vbeta and 13 Jbeta primers that the PCR ran. The data were produced by immunoSEQ multiplex PCR, yet TCRdb's version contains in-frame clones alone and is incomplete. The sample records about 120,000 clones, over 75% being singletons. The specimen was PBMCs. The receptor set was obtained from a woman aged 18 to 35 in good health and CMV-seronegative.

The chain has TRBV7-2 and TRBJ2-7; 7 bases agree with TRBD1. This CDR3 is 16 amino acids long. The V segment lost 5 bases and the J segment 9 bases; nucleotides outside the gene matches: 19. Germline V CDR1 and CDR2: SGHTA, FQGNSA. For the CDR3, the DNA is TGTGCCAGCAGCACCCCTTTGGGGACAGCGATTACGGTGCAGTACTTC. Translation: CASSTPLGTAITVQYF.

This clone was observed a single time. The gene calls are TRBV5-1 and TRBJ2-2; 7 nucleotides match TRBD1. V lost 4 bases and J lost 4; bases outside the gene matches: 10. Per the germline V gene, CDR1 is SGHRS and CDR2 is YFSETQ. This CDR3 comprises 16 residues. The CDR3 sequence is CASSHITGESTGELFF. The DNA for the CDR3 is TGCGCCAGCAGCCATATCACAGGGGAGAGCACCGGGGAGCTGTTTTTT.

CDR3 coding DNA: TGTGCCAGCTCACTGGGCCAGAGTGAGGATACGCAGTATTTT. Translating gives CASSLGQSEDTQYF. V usage is TRBV18 and J usage is TRBJ2-3; D uncertain. V dropped 4 bases and J dropped 6 bases, with 14 bases sitting between them. Germline CDR1 KGHSH, CDR2 LQKENI. The CDR3 sequence is 14 residues long.

The chain employs TRBV4-1 and TRBJ2-6, with TRBD2 as a possible D gene (6 bases). The V end lost 3 bases, the J end lost 2 bases, and 11 bases lay between the germline ends. The CDR3 is 16 amino acids. Looked up from germline, CDR1 is MGHRA and CDR2 is YSYEKL. The CDR3 here is CASSHGPGAGANVLTF. Written as DNA, the CDR3 is TGCGCCAGCAGCCATGGCCCGGGAGCTGGGGCCAACGTCCTGACTTTC.

The table lists this clone with a count of one. The CDR3 spells CAWARLAGGSDTQYF. CDR3 bases: TGTGCCTGGGCCCGGCTAGCGGGGGGGTCAGATACGCAGTATTTT. The V call is TRBV30, the J call TRBJ2-3; 12 bases line up with TRBD2. This CDR3 region has 15 residues. Unmatched junction bases numbered 7, after V lost 5 bases and J lost 4 bases. The germline gives CDR1 GTSNPN, CDR2 SVGIG (reference sequence).

This sequence joins TRBV27 and TRBJ2-1; 7 bases match TRBD1. V was clipped by 6 bases and J by 6 bases; unmatched bases: 2. This CDR3 region has 12 residues. Germline V gene data show CDR1 as MNHEY and CDR2 as SMNVEV (reference sequence). The chain's CDR3 is CASSQGVNEQFF. The CDR3 bases are TGTGCCAGCAGCCAGGGGGTCAATGAGCAGTTCTTC.

The chain carries TRBV4-2 and TRBJ2-1, with 9 bases fitting TRBD1. Germline V gives CDR1 LGHNA, CDR2 YNFKEQ. The CDR3 is 12 amino acids. V was clipped by 4 bases and J by 10 bases; unmatched bases: 2. For the CDR3, the DNA is TGTGCCAGCAGCCGGGACAGGGACGAGCAGTTCTTC. It is translated as CASSRDRDEQFF.

The chain uses TRBV10-3 and TRBJ1-5; TRBD1 is a possible D gene (5 bases). Germline values: CDR1 ENHRY, CDR2 SYGVKD. CDR3 length equals 14 residues. Trimming left V 3 bases short and J 6 bases short, with 12 bases between. The CDR3 nucleotides are TGTGCCATCAGTGAAGGCAGGGAGGGTCAGCCCCAGCATTTT. Protein sequence: CAISEGREGQPQHF.

This rearrangement joins TRBV10-1 to TRBJ2-5; tentative D call: TRBD2 (7 bases). The V and J ends lost 2 bases and 5 bases respectively, with 15 bases between them. The CDR3 totals 15 residues. In germline, CDR1 is WNHNN, CDR2 SYGVQD (reference sequence). Written as DNA, the CDR3 is TGCGCCAGCAGTGAGGGTCGGGGGGCCTACGAGACCCAGTACTTC. This encodes CASSEGRGAYETQYF.

The gene calls are TRBV19 and TRBJ1-2; D perhaps matches TRBD1 (6 bases). Germline CDR1 is LNHDA and CDR2 is SQIVND (reference sequence). CDR3 length: 13 residues. Trimming left V 7 bases short and J 2 bases short, with 11 bases between. CDR3 coding DNA: TGTGCCAGTATGGGGGCAGGGAACTATGGCTACACCTTC. Translation: CASMGAGNYGYTF.

The J gene is TRBJ1-1, the V gene TRBV5-1, with 7 bases matching TRBD1. There are 14 residues in the CDR3. V was clipped by 7 bases and J by 5 bases; unmatched bases: 11. In germline, CDR1 is SGHRS, CDR2 YFSETQ. The CDR3 loop is CASGEQGSETEAFF. CDR3 DNA: TGCGCCAGCGGCGAACAGGGGTCGGAGACTGAAGCTTTCTTT.

CDR3 DNA: TGTGCCAGCAGCTGGGAGACGGTAGGCTACACCTTC. Translated, it gives CASSWETVGYTF. The chain combines TRBV7-9 with TRBJ1-2; D ambiguous. The CDR3 runs 12 residues. The germline V and J ends were trimmed by 4 bases and 8 bases, with 11 bases remaining between them. From germline, CDR1 is SEHNR and CDR2 FQNEAQ (reference sequence).

With regard to this clone: The junction and the germline gene differ at one end; a read error may be behind it. The gene calls are TRBV7-9 and TRBJ1-5, with D unclear. The CDR3 consists of 15 residues. Germline CDR1 reads SEHNR; CDR2 reads FQNEAQ (reference sequence). The CDR3 DNA sequence: TGTTCCAGCAGCTCGGGTCCGACCCCCAATCAGCCCCAGCATTTT. Its protein product is CSSSSGPTPNQPQHF.

The rearrangement joins TRBV11-2 to TRBJ2-2; TRBD2 aligns across 7 bases. CDR3 size: 17 residues. Germline CDR1 and CDR2: SGHAT and FQNNGV. The trim removed 2 bases at V and 2 bases at J, leaving 8 bases unmatched. In nucleotides, the CDR3 is TGTGCCAGCAGCTTAAGGAGGAAGCGGGAAAACACCGGGGAGCTGTTTTTT. Encoded protein: CASSLRRKRENTGELFF. Based on the CDR3 plus reference TRBV11-2 and TRBJ2-2, the full variable domain is EAGVAQSPRYKIIEKRQSVAFWCNPISGHATLYWYQQILGQGPKLLIQFQNNGVVDDSQLPKDRFSAERLKGVDSTLKIQPAKLEDSAVYLCASSLRRKRENTGELFFGEGSRLTVL.

A single count supports this clone. The chain is built from TRBV7-8 and TRBJ2-1, with D unclear. Germline CDR1 reads SGHVS; CDR2 reads FQNEAQ. The CDR3 has 17 amino acids. Trimming removed 5 bases at V and 4 bases at J, with 21 bases between. The DNA for the CDR3 is TGTGCCAGCAGCAAAGCCCTCCTAAAACTACTTTACAATGAGCAGTTCTTC. Encoded protein: CASSKALLKLLYNEQFF.

The V gene is TRBV4-2, the J gene TRBJ1-2, with D possibly matching TRBD1 (6 bases). Germline V lookup: CDR1 LGHNA, CDR2 YNFKEQ. The ends were cut back, 3 bases at V and 7 bases at J, with 18 bases in the middle. The CDR3 spans 15 residues. The CDR3 DNA reads as TGTGCCAGCAGCCAGGATAACGGCCTAGGGGGTGGCTACACCTTC. Translating it yields CASSQDNGLGGGYTF.

This chain links TRBV27 with TRBJ2-1; D unclear. Trimming took off 7 bases at V and 6 bases at J, with 13 bases between the two ends. This CDR3 spans 13 amino acids. Germline V gene lookup returns CDR1 MNHEY and CDR2 SMNVEV (reference sequence). The CDR3 nucleotides are TGTGCCAGCAAAGAGAATCAGGTCAATGAGCAGTTCTTC. Its protein is CASKENQVNEQFF.

The chain joins TRBV6-5 to TRBJ1-3; tentatively, D is TRBD1 (6 bases). Trimming stripped 2 bases from V and 2 bases from J, with 10 bases between. The CDR3 has 15 residues. The V gene's germline CDR1 is MNHEY and CDR2 SVGAGI. Here the CDR3 DNA reads TGTGCCAGCAGTTACGGAGAGGGGGCTGGAAACACCATATATTTT. As protein: CASSYGEGAGNTIYF.

V and J are TRBV6-5 and TRBJ1-2; tentatively, D is TRBD1 (5 bases). The CDR3 runs 13 residues. The germline V gene encodes CDR1 MNHEY and CDR2 SVGAGI. V lost 4 bases to trimming and J lost 4 bases, with 10 bases between them. The CDR3 nucleotides read TGTGCCAGCAGTTCCCAGGGACTCTATGGCTACACCTTC. As protein: CASSSQGLYGYTF.

J is TRBJ1-1 and V is TRBV19, with D unresolved. The CDR3 runs 13 residues. V lost 1 base, J lost 8 bases, and 11 bases lay in between. Germline CDR1 reads LNHDA; CDR2 reads SQIVND (reference sequence). The CDR3 loop is CASSIGVGTEAFF. The CDR3 region has the DNA TGTGCCAGTAGTATAGGAGTCGGTACGGAAGCTTTCTTT.

The rearrangement links TRBV11-2 to TRBJ2-5, with D perhaps matching TRBD2 (6 bases). V lost 4 bases to trimming and J lost 2 bases, with 17 bases between them. Germline V CDR1 and CDR2: SGHAT, FQNNGV. This CDR3 is built from 16 residues. The CDR3 sequence: CASSSTSGRQQETQYF. CDR3 coding DNA: TGTGCCAGCAGCTCCACCTCCGGGAGACAACAAGAGACCCAGTACTTC.

The V and J genes are TRBV5-6 and TRBJ2-7, with D unclear. Germline V gives CDR1 SGHDT, CDR2 YYEEEE. CDR3 length equals 13 residues. The germline V and J ends were trimmed by 1 base and 2 bases, with 7 bases remaining between them. The CDR3 nucleotides read TGTGCCAGCAGCTTGAAAGGAGCCTACGAGCAGTACTTC. This translates into CASSLKGAYEQYF.

This rearrangement joins TRBV19 to TRBJ1-4; tentative D call: TRBD1 (5 bases). Trimming stripped 5 bases from V and 7 bases from J, with 17 bases between. Germline lookup yields CDR1 LNHDA and CDR2 SQIVND (reference sequence). The CDR3 contains 15 residues. CDR3: CASSSRRAGGEKLFF. In nucleotides, the CDR3 is TGTGCCAGTAGTTCCCGCAGGGCCGGTGGTGAAAAACTGTTTTTT. The full variable domain, its missing parts supplied by reference TRBV19 and TRBJ1-4, is DGGITQSPKYLFRKEGQNVTLSCEQNLNHDAMYWYRQDPGQGLRLIYYSQIVNDFQKGDIAEGYSVSREKKESFPLTVTSAQKNPTAFYLCASSSRRAGGEKLFFGSGTQLSVL.

The chain has TRBV5-1 and TRBJ2-3; 15 nucleotides align to TRBD2. CDR1 and CDR2 (germline): SGHRS, YFSETQ. CDR3 length: 18 amino acids. The J segment lost 1 base and the V segment lost 4 bases, leaving 7 bases of the junction unmatched. The chain's CDR3 is CASSVGLAGGLRTDTQYF. CDR3 DNA: TGCGCCAGCAGCGTAGGACTAGCGGGGGGGCTGCGCACAGATACGCAGTATTTT.

V is TRBV5-1 and J is TRBJ2-3; 12 bases fit TRBD2. The V segment lost 1 base and the J segment 3 bases; nucleotides outside the gene matches: 6. This CDR3 is 17 amino acids long. Germline CDR1 reads SGHRS; CDR2 reads YFSETQ. In nucleotides, the CDR3 is TGCGCCAGCAGCTTGATGTCTAGCGGGAGGGGAACAGATACGCAGTATTTT. It codes for CASSLMSSGRGTDTQYF.

The chain uses TRBV5-1 and TRBJ1-4; D gene uncertain. Germline loops: CDR1 SGHRS, CDR2 YFSETQ. Trimming cost V 3 bases and J 7 bases, with 16 bases left between them. This CDR3 is 15 amino acids long. The CDR3 nucleotides are TGCGCCAGCAGCTCCGATGCGGGGAGGAGTGAAAAACTGTTTTTT. It yields the protein CASSSDAGRSEKLFF.

This chain connects TRBV6-5 to TRBJ1-5; 9 nucleotides line up with TRBD1. This CDR3 has 14 residues. The germline V gene encodes CDR1 MNHEY and CDR2 SVGAGI. Losses at the gene ends were 4 bases for V and 7 bases for J; bases not matched to a gene: 5. The CDR3 nucleotides are TGTGCCAGCAGTTGGGACAGGGTCGGACAGCCCCAGCATTTT. Residues: CASSWDRVGQPQHF.